This TCR beta chain was profiled in a study of T cell changes during pregnancy in multiple sclerosis. The germline V and J ends were trimmed by 0 bases and 8 bases, with 12 bases remaining between them. Germline CDR1 is SGHNT and CDR2 is YYREEE (reference sequence). CDR3 size: 14 residues. The protocol was immunoSEQ multiplex PCR, while the TCRdb copy is restricted to in-frame clones and leaves out a portion. This table holds tens of thousands of clones, around 92% found once. The rearrangement links TRBV5-4 to TRBJ2-4; no definite D call. The sequence was obtained from a female donor with multiple sclerosis, enrolled in a pregnancy study. Here the sequenced sample was CD4+ T cells from peripheral blood mononuclear cells, taken in the third trimester of pregnancy. In DNA, the CDR3 is TGTGCCAGCAGCTTGGGGAGTGATGGTTACATTCAGTACTTC. Translating it yields CASSLGSDGYIQYF.